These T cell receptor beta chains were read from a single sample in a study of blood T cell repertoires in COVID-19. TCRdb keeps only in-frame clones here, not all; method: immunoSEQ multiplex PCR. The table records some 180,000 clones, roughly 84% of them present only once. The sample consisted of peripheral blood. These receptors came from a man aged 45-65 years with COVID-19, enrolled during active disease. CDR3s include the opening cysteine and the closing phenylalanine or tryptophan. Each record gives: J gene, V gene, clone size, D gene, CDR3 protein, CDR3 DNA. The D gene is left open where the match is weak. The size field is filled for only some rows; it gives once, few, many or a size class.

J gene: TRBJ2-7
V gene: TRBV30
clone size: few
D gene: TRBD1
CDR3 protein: CAWKALGQGAYEQYF
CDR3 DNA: TGTGCCTGGAAAGCCCTCGGACAGGGGGCATACGAGCAGTACTTC

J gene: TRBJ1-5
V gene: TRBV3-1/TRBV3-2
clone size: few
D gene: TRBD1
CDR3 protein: CASSQVQGVNQPQHF
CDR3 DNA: TGTGCCAGCAGCCAAGTACAGGGGGTGAATCAGCCCCAGCATTTT

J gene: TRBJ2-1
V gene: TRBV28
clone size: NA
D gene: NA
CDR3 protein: CASSSATPGRTGGIVNEQFF
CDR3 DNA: TGTGCCAGCAGTTCCGCCACCCCTGGACGAACGGGCGGGATCGTCAATGAGCAGTTCTTC

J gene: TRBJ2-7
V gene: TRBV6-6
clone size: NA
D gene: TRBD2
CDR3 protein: CASSYASGGIYEQYF
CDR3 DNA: TGTGCCAGCAGTTATGCCTCGGGAGGGATCTACGAGCAGTACTTC

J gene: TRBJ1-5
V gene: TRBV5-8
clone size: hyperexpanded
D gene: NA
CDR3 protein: CASSLFAGWNQPQHF
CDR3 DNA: TGTGCCAGCAGCTTATTCGCAGGGTGGAATCAGCCCCAGCATTTT

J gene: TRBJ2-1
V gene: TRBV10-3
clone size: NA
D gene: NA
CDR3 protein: CAISERQGSYNEQFF
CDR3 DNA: TGTGCCATCAGTGAGCGGCAGGGTTCCTACAATGAGCAGTTCTTC

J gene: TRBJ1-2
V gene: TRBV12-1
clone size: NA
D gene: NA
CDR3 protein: CASSFGELYIRGGYTF
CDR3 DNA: TGTGCCAGCAGCTTTGGTGAGTTATACATAAGGGGGGGCTACACCTTC

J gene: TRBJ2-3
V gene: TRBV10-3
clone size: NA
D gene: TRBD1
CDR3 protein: CAISVSGGATDTQYF
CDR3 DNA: TGTGCCATCAGTGTATCAGGGGGTGCCACAGATACGCAGTATTTT

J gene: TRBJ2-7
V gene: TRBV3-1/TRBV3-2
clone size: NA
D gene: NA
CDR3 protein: CASSQGGLEQYF
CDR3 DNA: TGTGCCAGCAGCCAAGGAGGCCTCGAGCAGTACTTC

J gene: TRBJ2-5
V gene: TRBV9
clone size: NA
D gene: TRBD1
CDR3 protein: CASSPWTGGAETQYF
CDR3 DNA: TGTGCCAGCAGCCCCTGGACAGGGGGCGCGGAGACCCAGTACTTC

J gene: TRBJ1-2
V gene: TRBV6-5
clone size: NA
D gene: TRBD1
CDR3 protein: CATKGTGPPGYTF
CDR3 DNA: TGTGCCACCAAGGGGACAGGGCCTCCTGGCTACACCTTC

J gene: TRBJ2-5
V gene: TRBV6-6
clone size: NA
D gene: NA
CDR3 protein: CASSPEETQYF
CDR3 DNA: TGTGCCAGCAGTCCCGAAGAGACCCAGTACTTC

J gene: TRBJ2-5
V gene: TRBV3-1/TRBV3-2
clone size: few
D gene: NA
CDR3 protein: CASSQRPILAGAEETQYF
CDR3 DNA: TGTGCCAGCAGCCAACGGCCCATTTTGGCGGGGGCGGAAGAGACCCAGTACTTC

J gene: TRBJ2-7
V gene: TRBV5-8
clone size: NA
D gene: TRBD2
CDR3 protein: CASSRTSGSLRYEQYF
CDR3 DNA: TGTGCCAGCAGCCGGACTAGCGGGTCTCTTCGCTACGAGCAGTACTTC

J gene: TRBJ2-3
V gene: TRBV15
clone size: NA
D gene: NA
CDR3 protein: CATSRERRMGTDTQYF
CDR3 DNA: TGTGCCACCAGCAGAGAGCGGAGGATGGGCACAGATACGCAGTATTTT

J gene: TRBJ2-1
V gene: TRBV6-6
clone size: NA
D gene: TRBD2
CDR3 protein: CASRGGLAENEQFF
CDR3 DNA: TGTGCCAGCAGGGGGGGACTAGCGGAAAATGAGCAGTTCTTC

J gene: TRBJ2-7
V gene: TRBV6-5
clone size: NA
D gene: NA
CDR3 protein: CASSLADSYEQYF
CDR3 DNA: TGTGCCAGCTCATTAGCGGATTCCTACGAGCAGTACTTC

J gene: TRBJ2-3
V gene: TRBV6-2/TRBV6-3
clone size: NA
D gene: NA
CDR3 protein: CASSYYHSGGTDTQYF
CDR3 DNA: TGTGCCAGCAGTTATTACCATAGCGGAGGCACAGATACGCAGTATTTT

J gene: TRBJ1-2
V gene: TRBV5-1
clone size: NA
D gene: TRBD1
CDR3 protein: CASSGETGTYGYTF
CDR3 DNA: TGCGCCAGCAGCGGCGAGACAGGGACGTATGGCTACACCTTC

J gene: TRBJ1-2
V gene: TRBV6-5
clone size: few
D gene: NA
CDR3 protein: CASSSPGHRLYGYTF
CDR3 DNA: TGTGCCAGCAGTTCCCCGGGACACCGACTCTATGGCTACACCTTC

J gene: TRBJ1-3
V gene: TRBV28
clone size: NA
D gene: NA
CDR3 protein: CASSLLGAKGNTIYF
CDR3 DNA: TGTGCCAGCAGTCTCCTAGGGGCCAAGGGAAACACCATATATTTT

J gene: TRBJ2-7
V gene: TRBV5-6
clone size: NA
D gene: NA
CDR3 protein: CASSNLRGSDEQYF
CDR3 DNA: TGTGCCAGCAGCAACCTCAGGGGTTCGGACGAGCAGTACTTC

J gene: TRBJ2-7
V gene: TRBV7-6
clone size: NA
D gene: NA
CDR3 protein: CASSLGGRAEQYF
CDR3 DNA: TGTGCCAGCAGCTTAGGCGGCAGGGCCGAGCAGTACTTC

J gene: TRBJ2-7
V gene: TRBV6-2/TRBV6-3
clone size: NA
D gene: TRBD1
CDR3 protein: CASSLGDRYYEQYF
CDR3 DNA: TGTGCCAGCAGTTTGGGGGACAGGTACTACGAGCAGTACTTC

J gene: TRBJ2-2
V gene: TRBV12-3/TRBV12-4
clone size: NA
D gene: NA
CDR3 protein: CASRARGGGELFF
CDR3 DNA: TGTGCCAGCAGAGCAAGAGGAGGCGGGGAGCTGTTTTTT

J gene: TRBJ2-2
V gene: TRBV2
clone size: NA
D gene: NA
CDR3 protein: CASKRTGNPNTGELFF
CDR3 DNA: TGTGCCAGCAAGAGAACAGGAAATCCGAACACCGGGGAGCTGTTTTTT

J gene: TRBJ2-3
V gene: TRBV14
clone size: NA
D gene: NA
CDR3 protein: CASSQDLPYRGTQYF
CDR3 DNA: TGTGCCAGCAGCCAAGATTTGCCCTACCGTGGTACGCAGTATTTT

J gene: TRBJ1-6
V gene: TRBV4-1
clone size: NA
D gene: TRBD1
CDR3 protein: CASSSQGEVNSPLHF
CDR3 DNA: TGCGCCAGCAGCTCCCAGGGGGAGGTGAATTCACCCCTCCACTTT

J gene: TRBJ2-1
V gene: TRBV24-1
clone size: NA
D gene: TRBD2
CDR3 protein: CATSEASGGVNEQFF
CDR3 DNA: TGTGCCACCAGTGAGGCTAGCGGGGGGGTTAATGAGCAGTTCTTC

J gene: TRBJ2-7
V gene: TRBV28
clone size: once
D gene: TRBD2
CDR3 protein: CASSSPHGLAGAKPYEQYF
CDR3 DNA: TGTGCCAGCAGTTCCCCCCACGGACTAGCGGGGGCAAAACCCTACGAGCAGTACTTC

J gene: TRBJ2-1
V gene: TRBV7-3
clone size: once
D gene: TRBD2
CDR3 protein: CASSISGTSGIEQFF
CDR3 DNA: TGTGCCAGCAGTATCTCCGGGACTAGCGGGATCGAGCAGTTCTTC

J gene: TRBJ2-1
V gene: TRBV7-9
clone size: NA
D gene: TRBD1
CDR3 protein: CASSSRDRSYNEQFF
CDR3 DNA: TGTGCCAGCAGCTCCCGGGACAGGTCCTACAATGAGCAGTTCTTC

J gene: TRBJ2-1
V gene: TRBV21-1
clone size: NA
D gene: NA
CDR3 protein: CASSLGTSGGEAYNEQFF
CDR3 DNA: TGTGCCAGCAGCCTAGGGACTAGCGGGGGGGAGGCTTACAATGAGCAGTTCTTC

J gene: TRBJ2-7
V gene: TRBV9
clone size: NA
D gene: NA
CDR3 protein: CASSVGSPGYEQYF
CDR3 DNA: TGTGCCAGCAGCGTAGGAAGTCCGGGATACGAGCAGTACTTC

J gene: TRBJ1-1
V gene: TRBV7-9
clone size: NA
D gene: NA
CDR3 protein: CASSPSYGGTNTEAFF
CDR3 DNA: TGTGCCAGCAGCCCCTCGTACGGGGGGACGAACACTGAAGCTTTCTTT

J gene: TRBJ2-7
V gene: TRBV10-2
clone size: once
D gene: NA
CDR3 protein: CASSDPRGVSPYEQYF
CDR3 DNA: TGCGCCAGCAGTGACCCCAGGGGAGTTTCCCCCTACGAGCAGTACTTC

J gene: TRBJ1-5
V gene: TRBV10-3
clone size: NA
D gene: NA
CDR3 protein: CAISELGIDQPQHF
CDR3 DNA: TGTGCCATCAGTGAACTAGGGATCGATCAGCCCCAGCATTTT

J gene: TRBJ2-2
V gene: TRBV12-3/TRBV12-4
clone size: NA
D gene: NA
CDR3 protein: CASRQGRIGELFF
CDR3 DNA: TGTGCCAGCAGACAGGGACGGATCGGGGAGCTGTTTTTT

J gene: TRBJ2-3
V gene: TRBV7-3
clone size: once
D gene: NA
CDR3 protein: CASSSSGHTTDTQYF
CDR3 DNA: TGTGCCAGCAGCTCCTCGGGACACACCACAGATACGCAGTATTTT

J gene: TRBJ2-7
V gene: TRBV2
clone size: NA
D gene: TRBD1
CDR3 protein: CASSGPGQGTYEQYF
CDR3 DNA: TGTGCCAGCAGTGGGCCGGGACAGGGGACCTACGAGCAGTACTTC

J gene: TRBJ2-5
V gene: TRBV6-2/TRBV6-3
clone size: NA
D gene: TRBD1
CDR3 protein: CASSYSIFAPTGGRETQYF
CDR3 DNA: TGTGCCAGCAGTTACTCGATTTTTGCCCCCACAGGGGGCAGGGAGACCCAGTACTTC

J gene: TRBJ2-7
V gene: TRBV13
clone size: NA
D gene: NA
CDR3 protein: CASSKTEFSYEQYF
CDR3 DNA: TGTGCCAGCAGCAAGACGGAGTTTTCCTACGAGCAGTACTTC

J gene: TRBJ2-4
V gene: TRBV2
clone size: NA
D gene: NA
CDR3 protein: CASRSRGVAKNIQYF
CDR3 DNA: TGTGCCAGCAGGTCACGCGGGGTGGCCAAAAACATTCAGTACTTC

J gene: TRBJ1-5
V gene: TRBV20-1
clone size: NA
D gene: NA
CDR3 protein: CSASRDSNQPQHF
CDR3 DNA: TGCAGTGCTAGTAGAGATAGCAATCAGCCCCAGCATTTT

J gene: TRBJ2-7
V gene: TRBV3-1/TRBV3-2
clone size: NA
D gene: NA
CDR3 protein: CASSLGGLNYEQYF
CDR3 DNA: TGTGCCAGCAGCCTAGGCGGGCTAAACTACGAGCAGTACTTC

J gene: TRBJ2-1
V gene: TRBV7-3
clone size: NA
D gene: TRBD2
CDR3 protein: CASSWTSGADNEQFF
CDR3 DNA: TGTGCCAGCAGCTGGACTAGCGGGGCCGACAATGAGCAGTTCTTC

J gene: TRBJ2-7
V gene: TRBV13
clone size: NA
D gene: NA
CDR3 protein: CASSLAPGFQYF
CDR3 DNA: TGTGCCAGCAGCCTTGCCCCGGGATTCCAGTACTTC

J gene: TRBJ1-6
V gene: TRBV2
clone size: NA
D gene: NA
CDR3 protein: CASTSEGPGTLHF
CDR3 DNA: TGTGCCAGCACCTCGGAAGGGCCAGGGACCCTCCACTTT

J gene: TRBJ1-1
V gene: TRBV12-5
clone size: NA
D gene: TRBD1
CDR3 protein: CASGFRQGMNTEAFF
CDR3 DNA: TGTGCTAGTGGTTTCCGACAGGGGATGAACACTGAAGCTTTCTTT

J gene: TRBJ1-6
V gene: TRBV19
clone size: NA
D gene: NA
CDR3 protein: CASSIPTGLSPLHF
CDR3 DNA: TGTGCCAGTAGTATTCCAACGGGTCTTTCACCCCTCCACTTT

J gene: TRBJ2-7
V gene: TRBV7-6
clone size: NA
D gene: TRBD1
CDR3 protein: CASSDDSGQGKSLYF
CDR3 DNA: TGTGCCAGCAGTGACGACTCGGGACAGGGAAAGAGTTTGTACTTC

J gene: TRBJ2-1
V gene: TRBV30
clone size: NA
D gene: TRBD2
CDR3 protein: CAWNPPGASGSRGEQFF
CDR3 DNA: TGTGCCTGGAACCCCCCCGGGGCTAGCGGGAGCCGCGGTGAGCAGTTCTTC

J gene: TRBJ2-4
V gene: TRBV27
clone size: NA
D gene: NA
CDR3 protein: CASSLLAGSSAKNIQYF
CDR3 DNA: TGTGCCAGCAGTTTATTGGCGGGATCCTCGGCCAAAAACATTCAGTACTTC

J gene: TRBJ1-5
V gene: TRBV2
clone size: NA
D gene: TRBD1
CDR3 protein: CASVGQGSNQPQHF
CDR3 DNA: TGTGCCAGTGTTGGACAGGGCAGCAATCAGCCCCAGCATTTT

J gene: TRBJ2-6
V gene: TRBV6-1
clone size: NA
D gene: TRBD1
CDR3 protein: CASSGWGQGASRANVLTF
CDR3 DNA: TGTGCCAGCAGTGGGTGGGGACAGGGGGCGAGTAGGGCCAACGTCCTGACTTTC

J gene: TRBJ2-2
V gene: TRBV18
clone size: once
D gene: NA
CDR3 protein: CASSPLAVNTGELFF
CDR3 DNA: TGTGCCAGCTCACCACTGGCGGTGAACACCGGGGAGCTGTTTTTT

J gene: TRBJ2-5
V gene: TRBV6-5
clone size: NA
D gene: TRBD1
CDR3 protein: CASRETGGSETQYF
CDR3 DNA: TGTGCCAGCAGGGAGACAGGGGGCTCAGAGACCCAGTACTTC

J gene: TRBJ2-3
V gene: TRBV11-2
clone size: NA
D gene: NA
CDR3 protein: CASSLSVAASTDTQYF
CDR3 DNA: TGTGCCAGCAGCTTATCGGTAGCAGCTAGCACAGATACGCAGTATTTT

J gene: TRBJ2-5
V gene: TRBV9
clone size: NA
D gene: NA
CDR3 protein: CASSVGWVGETQYF
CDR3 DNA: TGTGCCAGCAGCGTAGGGTGGGTCGGGGAGACCCAGTACTTC